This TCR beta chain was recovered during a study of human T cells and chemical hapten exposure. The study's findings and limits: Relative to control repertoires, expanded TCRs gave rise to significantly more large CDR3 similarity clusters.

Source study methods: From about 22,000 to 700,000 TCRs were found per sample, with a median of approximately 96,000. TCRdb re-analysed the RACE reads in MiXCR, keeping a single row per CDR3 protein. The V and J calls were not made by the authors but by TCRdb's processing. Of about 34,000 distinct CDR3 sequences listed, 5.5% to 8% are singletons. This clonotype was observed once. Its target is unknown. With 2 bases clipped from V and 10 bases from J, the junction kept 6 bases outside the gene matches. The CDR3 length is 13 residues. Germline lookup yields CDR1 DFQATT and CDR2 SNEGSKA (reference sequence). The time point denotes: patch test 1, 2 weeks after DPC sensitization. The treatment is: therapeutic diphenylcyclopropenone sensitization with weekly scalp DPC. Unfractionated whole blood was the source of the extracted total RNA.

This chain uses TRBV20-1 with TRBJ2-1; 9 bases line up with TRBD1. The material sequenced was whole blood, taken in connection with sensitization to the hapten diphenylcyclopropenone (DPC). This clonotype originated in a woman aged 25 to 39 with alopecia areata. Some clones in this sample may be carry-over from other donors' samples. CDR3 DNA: TGCAGTGCTAGACGGGACAGGGTTGGGGAGCAGTTCTTC. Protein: CSARRDRVGEQFF.